This entry lists 3 T cell receptor beta chains sequenced from one sample in a study of T cell responses to AZD1222 COVID-19 vaccine. Assay: immunoSEQ multiplex PCR; the TCRdb copy retains only in-frame clones and omits some. The table records 180,000 or so clones, 88% of them present only once. The input for sequencing was peripheral blood, taken 28 days after the second AZD1222 dose. These receptors came from an adult who received the AZD1222 COVID-19 vaccine.

As to this clone: Germline is not matched at one junction end, which may reflect a read error. CDR3 in amino acids: CASSLIAGEEETQYF. CDR3 DNA: TGTGCTAGCAGTCTAATAGCGGGAGAGGAGGAGACCCAGTACTTC. This chain joins TRBV7-7 and TRBJ2-5, with 9 bases that match TRBD2. CDR1 is SSHAT, CDR2 FNYEAQ, per germline (reference sequence). The CDR3 loop spans 15 amino acids.

This rearrangement joins TRBV28 to TRBJ1-5, with 9 bases aligning to TRBD1. Germline V gene sequence: CDR1 MDHEN, CDR2 SYDVKM. J lost 5 bases, V lost 8 bases, and 7 bases had no gene match. The CDR3 is 14 amino acids. CDR3 in amino acids: CASAGGQGYQPQHF. CDR3 nucleotides: TGTGCCAGCGCAGGGGGACAGGGATATCAGCCCCAGCATTTT.

This clone was seen only once. The chain has TRBV6-6 and TRBJ1-3, with D unresolved. Trimming took 7 bases from V and 2 from J, leaving 9 bases between them. In germline, CDR1 is MNHNY, CDR2 SVGAGI (reference sequence). There are 13 residues in the CDR3. The CDR3 protein is CASTASPGNTIYF. In DNA form, the CDR3 reads TGTGCCAGCACCGCGAGCCCTGGAAACACCATATATTTT.